A selection of T cell receptor beta chains follows, all from one sample in a study of blood T cell repertoires in COVID-19. The assay was immunoSEQ multiplex PCR, and TCRdb's table has in-frame clones only and misses some. In the table there are roughly 130,000 clones, approximately 84% of which are singletons. The sample was peripheral blood. The receptor source for this set is a woman aged 25 to 39 who had recovered from COVID-19. Each CDR3 is given with its conserved first and last residue. D genes are given only for firm matches. Clone size is not always given. Where it is, it says once, few, many or a class for expanded clones.

size,D,V,J,DNA,CDR3
once,NA,TRBV25-1,TRBJ2-6,TGTGCCAGCAGTGAATGGTCACAGGCTAGCTCTGGGGCCAACGTCCTGACTTTC,CASSEWSQASSGANVLTF
NA,TRBD2,TRBV5-8,TRBJ2-2,TGTGCCAGCAGCTTGGTTGCGGGAGGACCCCGGGCCGGGGAGCTGTTTTTT,CASSLVAGGPRAGELFF
few,TRBD2,TRBV29-1,TRBJ2-1,TGCAGCGTAGGCGGGACTAGCGGGGGAGAACTATTGCTAGGGCAGTTCTTC,CSVGGTSGGELLLGQFF
NA,NA,TRBV15,TRBJ1-4,TGTGCCACCAGCCTTCCGGACAGCTGGGGGGAAAAACTGTTTTTT,CATSLPDSWGEKLFF
NA,TRBD2,TRBV18,TRBJ2-3,TGTGCCAGCTCACCACTCGGGACTAGCGGGAGCACAGATACGCAGTATTTT,CASSPLGTSGSTDTQYF
NA,TRBD2,TRBV5-4,TRBJ2-5,TGTGCCAGCAGCTTGGCCCGGGGGGGAGAGACCCAGTACTTC,CASSLARGGETQYF
few,TRBD2,TRBV19,TRBJ2-1,TGTGCCAGTATCCATCAGGCGGGAGGGCCTTATGAGCAGTTCTTC,CASIHQAGGPYEQFF
NA,NA,TRBV24-1,TRBJ2-2,TGTGCCACCAGTGACCCCGGACAAGAAGAGTTGTTTTTT,CATSDPGQEELFF
once,NA,TRBV19,TRBJ1-2,TGTGCCAGTAGTTACCCGGAGGGCAGCTATGGCTACACCTTC,CASSYPEGSYGYTF
NA,TRBD2,TRBV6-1,TRBJ2-3,TGTGCCAGCAGTGAATGGACTAGCGGGAGCTCAGATACGCAGTATTTT,CASSEWTSGSSDTQYF
NA,NA,TRBV7-9,TRBJ1-1,TGTGCCAGCAGCCCTAATACCCCCACTGAAGCTTTCTTT,CASSPNTPTEAFF
few,TRBD1,TRBV3-1/TRBV3-2,TRBJ2-7,TGTGCCAGCAGCTACGACAGGGGATTTGCCTACGAGCAGTACTTC,CASSYDRGFAYEQYF
NA,NA,TRBV6-5,TRBJ2-5,TGTGCCACAAACCGGGGGGCCCAAGAGACCCAGTACTTC,CATNRGAQETQYF
NA,NA,TRBV2,TRBJ1-1,TGTGCCAGCCGTAGAGAGGGTCAAGGGAACACTGAAGCTTTCTTT,CASRREGQGNTEAFF
NA,TRBD2,TRBV6-5,TRBJ2-3,TGTGCCAGCACTAGCGGGAGTATTAGCACAGATACGCAGTATTTT,CASTSGSISTDTQYF
NA,TRBD1,TRBV6-5,TRBJ1-1,TGTGCCAGCCTACAGGGGGTCAACACTGAAGCTTTCTTT,CASLQGVNTEAFF
NA,NA,TRBV6-1,TRBJ1-4,TGTGCCAGCAGCGAAATGGCCCTAGGCAGACATGAAAAACTGTTTTTT,CASSEMALGRHEKLFF
few,TRBD1,TRBV6-5,TRBJ2-5,TGTGCCAGCAGTTACTCTCCAGGACAGGGGGGGGAGACCCAGTACTTC,CASSYSPGQGGETQYF
NA,NA,TRBV27,TRBJ1-5,TGTGCCAGCAGTTATACAGGGATCAATCAGCCCCAGCATTTT,CASSYTGINQPQHF
NA,TRBD1,TRBV5-1,TRBJ1-2,TGCGCCAGCAGCCCCGGACAGGGGGTTGGCTATGGCTACACCTTC,CASSPGQGVGYGYTF
NA,NA,TRBV5-1,TRBJ1-1,TGCGCCAGCAGCTTGGACAGGGCCACTGAAGCTTTCTTT,CASSLDRATEAFF
NA,NA,TRBV3-1/TRBV3-2,TRBJ2-1,TGTGCCAGCAGGCGTAACGATGAGCAGTTCTTC,CASRRNDEQFF
NA,NA,TRBV19,TRBJ1-2,TGTGCCAGTAGTCCAACCCACAGGGTTGATGGCTACACCTTC,CASSPTHRVDGYTF
NA,TRBD1,TRBV5-1,TRBJ2-3,TGCGCCAGCAGCTTCTCAGGGGGCTTAGATACGCAGTATTTT,CASSFSGGLDTQYF
NA,NA,TRBV7-9,TRBJ2-1,TGTGCCAGCACCGCACAGGGTTCTTCATTGGATGAGCAGTTCTTC,CASTAQGSSLDEQFF
few,TRBD2,TRBV5-4,TRBJ2-7,TGTGCCAGCAGCTTGGCAGAGAGGACTAGCGGATCGGGGCAGTACTTC,CASSLAERTSGSGQYF
NA,TRBD1,TRBV6-6,TRBJ2-1,TGTGCCAGCAGTACGTCCGGGACAGGGCCCTATGAGCAGTTCTTC,CASSTSGTGPYEQFF
NA,NA,TRBV4-2,TRBJ1-5,TGTGCCAGCAGCCAAGACCCGAGTGGAGGGGAAATCAGCAATCAGCCCCAGCATTTT,CASSQDPSGGEISNQPQHF
NA,TRBD1,TRBV29-1,TRBJ1-2,TGCAGCGCACTGACAGGGGGACTCTATGGCTACACCTTC,CSALTGGLYGYTF
NA,TRBD1,TRBV7-3,TRBJ1-1,TGTGCCAGCAGCCAGGGACAGGGCACTGAAGCTTTCTTT,CASSQGQGTEAFF
NA,TRBD2,TRBV9,TRBJ2-3,TGTGCCAGCAGCGTAGGACTAGCGGGGACAGATACGCAGTATTTT,CASSVGLAGTDTQYF
once,NA,TRBV7-8,TRBJ2-7,TGTGCCAGCAGCTTATCGGGGTGGACAGAAGCCTACGAGCAGTACTTC,CASSLSGWTEAYEQYF
NA,NA,TRBV6-5,TRBJ1-2,TGTGCCAGCAGTAGCGGAGGTACCACCTATGGCTACACCTTC,CASSSGGTTYGYTF
NA,NA,TRBV11-2,TRBJ2-1,TGTGCCAGCAGCTACCGGACAAACCTCAATGAGCAGTTCTTC,CASSYRTNLNEQFF
NA,TRBD1,TRBV4-1,TRBJ1-5,TGCGCCAGCAGCACGGGACAGGGGGCGCGTCAGCCCCAGCATTTT,CASSTGQGARQPQHF
NA,NA,TRBV21-1,TRBJ2-3,TGTGCCAGCAGCGCAGGGCCCGGGACTAGCCCTGACGGTACGCAGTATTTT,CASSAGPGTSPDGTQYF
NA,NA,TRBV18,TRBJ2-5,TGTGCCAGCTCACCTATTCAGCGAGTACAAGAGACCCAGTACTTC,CASSPIQRVQETQYF
NA,NA,TRBV10-2,TRBJ1-2,TGCGCCAGCAAGGACAGCCTTTTCTTGGTTGGCTACACCTTC,CASKDSLFLVGYTF
many,NA,TRBV4-1,TRBJ2-1,TGCGCCAGCAGCCAAATGGACTTTCTAGGCAGCTCCTACAATGAGCAGTTCTTC,CASSQMDFLGSSYNEQFF
NA,NA,TRBV13,TRBJ1-1,TGTGCCAGCAGACGAAACGGACGGGGAGAAGCTTTCTTT,CASRRNGRGEAFF
NA,TRBD2,TRBV6-5,TRBJ2-5,TGTGCCAGCACCCGGACTAGCGGACGACAAGAGACCCAGTACTTC,CASTRTSGRQETQYF
NA,TRBD2,TRBV7-2,TRBJ2-7,TGTGCCAGCAGTTCCGGAGGGACTAGCGGGAGAGCCTACGAGCAGTACTTC,CASSSGGTSGRAYEQYF